The 21 T cell receptor beta chains presented below share a single source sample, sequenced in a study of T cells in women clearing cervical HPV infection (dated by TCRdb to 2016 to 2018). The library was generated by the immunoSEQ multiplex PCR assay. Imported from immuneACCESS, the table was reduced by TCRdb to in-frame sequences with V and J called. These copies leave out some clones; in studies compared against another copy, an unresolved V gene accounts for under half, and the cause of the remainder is not known. The record for this sample contains about 26,000 clones. The biggest ten clones account for approximately 10% of the sample. Sequenced sample: blood buffy coat. The receptor source for this set is a woman between 18 and 70 years old with a cervical HPV16 infection that either progressed to CIN3+ or cleared (not recorded which).

As for this clone: The DNA ends 3 residues before the CDR3 does, and the rest of the CDR3 is filled in from the germline J gene. The chain joins TRBV19 to TRBJ2-3, with TRBD1 identical over 9 bases. The length of the CDR3 is 16 residues. After removal of 0 bases from V and 3 bases from J, the junction contained 4 bases not matched to a gene. CDR1 and CDR2 from the germline V gene are LNHDA and SQIVND (reference sequence). The CDR3 here is CASSIDRDRVTDTQYF. CDR3 DNA, as far as it was read: TGTGCCAGTAGTATAGATCGGGACAGGGTGACAGATACG. Looking up the rest from reference TRBV19 and TRBJ2-3 gives the full variable domain: DGGITQSPKYLFRKEGQNVTLSCEQNLNHDAMYWYRQDPGQGLRLIYYSQIVNDFQKGDIAEGYSVSREKKESFPLTVTSAQKNPTAFYLCASSIDRDRVTDTQYFGPGTRLTVL.

Turning to this clone: The CDR3 end falls 3 residues outside the read, so it is completed with the germline J gene. The chain carries TRBV20-1 and TRBJ1-4; 8 bases line up with TRBD1. The CDR3 totals 15 residues. The V segment lost 3 bases and the J segment 7 bases; nucleotides outside the gene matches: 10. The germline V gene encodes CDR1 DFQATT and CDR2 SNEGSKA (reference sequence). CDR3 residues: CSARARGLLSEKLFF. The covered CDR3 bases are TGCAGTGCTAGGGCCAGGGGGCTTTTGAGTGAAAAA.

Details on this clone: The read ends 3 residues early relative to the CDR3; the germline J gene fills the gap. V and J are TRBV20-1 and TRBJ1-6; 8 bases are a match to TRBD1. The CDR3 totals 12 residues. Germline values: CDR1 DFQATT, CDR2 SNEGSKA (reference sequence). The CDR3 bases that were read are TGCAGTGCTAGAGGGGGACAGGAGGCC. Protein sequence: CSARGGQEA. In full, the CDR3 reads CSARGGQEALHF.

Turning to this clone: The read finishes 3 residues shy of the CDR3 end, and the germline J gene is used to complete it. The J gene is TRBJ1-2, the V gene TRBV5-5; weak D call: TRBD1 (5 bases). The CDR3 length is 15 residues. Per the germline V gene, CDR1 is SGHKS and CDR2 is YYEKEE (reference sequence). V gave up 1 base and J gave up 2 bases, with 12 bases separating them. CDR3 DNA, as far as it was read: TGTGCCAGCAGCTTGTGGGGGGAGTCCAACTATGGC. Translation: CASSLWGESNYG. The CDR3 in its entirety is CASSLWGESNYGYTF.

On this clone: The CDR3 extends 3 residues past the end of the read, so its final part is completed from the germline J gene. The chain is built from TRBV7-9 and TRBJ1-2; maybe TRBD1 (6 bases). Germline CDR1 and CDR2: SEHNR and FQNEAQ (reference sequence). The length of the CDR3 is 14 residues. CDR3 sequence: CASSLRGSSYDYTF. The part of the CDR3 DNA that was read is TGTGCCAGCAGCTTAAGGGGGAGCTCCTACGAC.

With respect to this clone: The CDR3 extends 3 residues past the end of the read, so its final part is completed from the germline J gene. The V call is TRBV20-1, the J call TRBJ1-3; maybe TRBD1 (6 bases). V lost 0 bases and J 3 bases, leaving 12 bases between the germline ends. This CDR3 contains 15 residues. Per germline, CDR1 DFQATT and CDR2 SNEGSKA (reference sequence). Incomplete CDR3 DNA: TGCAGTGCTAGAGATAATAGGGGGTATGGAAACACC. Amino acids: CSARDNRGYGNT. The complete CDR3 reads CSARDNRGYGNTIYF.

Comments on this clone: The read halts 3 residues ahead of the CDR3 end, with the missing end drawn from the germline J gene. The chain couples TRBV19 to TRBJ2-3; 9 bases map to TRBD1. This CDR3 is built from 14 residues. Germline V gene lookup returns CDR1 LNHDA and CDR2 SQIVND (reference sequence). Partial CDR3 DNA: TGTGCCAGTAGTATAGTCGGGACAGGGTCCACG. It yields the protein CASSIVGTGST. The entire CDR3 protein is CASSIVGTGSTQYF. Supplemented by reference TRBV19 and TRBJ2-3, the full variable domain reads DGGITQSPKYLFRKEGQNVTLSCEQNLNHDAMYWYRQDPGQGLRLIYYSQIVNDFQKGDIAEGYSVSREKKESFPLTVTSAQKNPTAFYLCASSIVGTGSTQYFGPGTRLTVL.

With respect to this clone: Sequencing ends 3 residues short of the CDR3 end; the germline J gene provides the rest. This chain links TRBV30 with TRBJ2-7, with 7 bases that match TRBD1. The J segment lost 3 bases and the V segment lost 5 bases, leaving 4 bases of the junction unmatched. This CDR3 spans 12 amino acids. Germline lookup yields CDR1 GTSNPN and CDR2 SVGIG (reference sequence). The CDR3 protein is CAWGSGGYEQYF. The CDR3 DNA, read in part, is TGTGCCTGGGGTTCAGGGGGCTACGAG.

Regarding this clone: An end of the junction differs from the germline gene, which may be a read error. The read terminates 3 residues before the CDR3 end, so the remaining end is supplied by the germline J gene. The sample holds other DNA sequences that translate to the same CDR3. The V gene is TRBV5-6, the J gene TRBJ1-3; a possible D gene is TRBD1 (5 bases). The germline CDR1 and CDR2 sequences are SGHDT and YYEEEE. The CDR3 is 15 amino acids. The CDR3 region is CASSFDSYSGNTIYF. The CDR3 DNA, read in part, is TGTGCCAGCAGCTTCGACAGTTACTCTGGAAACACG.

As concerns this clone: The missing CDR3 end, 3 residues past where the read stops, is filled in from the germline J gene. The rearrangement links TRBV2 to TRBJ2-5; D is possibly TRBD2 (5 bases). The CDR3 runs to 14 residues. CDR1 is SNHLY and CDR2 is FYNNEI in the germline V gene. The germline V and J ends were trimmed by 5 bases and 5 bases, with 15 bases remaining between them. The CDR3 region is CASSLAAPGETQYF. The DNA read from the CDR3 is TGTGCCAGCAGTCTGGCAGCCCCGGGGGAGACC.

About this clone itself: The read ends 3 residues shy of where the CDR3 ends; the end is completed using the germline J gene. The chain uses TRBV7-9 and TRBJ2-3, with D possibly TRBD1 on 5 matching bases. The CDR3 is made up of 13 amino acids. CDR1 and CDR2 from the germline V gene are SEHNR and FQNEAQ (reference sequence). The covered CDR3 bases are TGTGCCTCGGGCGCCAGGGTAGAAGAGACG. Its protein is CASGARVEET. The entire CDR3 protein reads CASGARVEETQYF.

Remarks on this clone: Read sequence stops 3 residues before the CDR3 end, and the germline J gene provides the missing end. This sequence joins TRBV16 and TRBJ1-6, with 12 bases that match TRBD1. Germline CDR1 and CDR2: KGHSY and FQNENV. The CDR3 loop spans 15 amino acids. The trim removed 4 bases at V and 9 bases at J, leaving 4 bases unmatched. CDR3 DNA, as far as it was read: TGTGCCAGCAGCCCGGGACAGGGGGCTAGTTCACCC. Amino acids: CASSPGQGASSP. The full CDR3 protein reads CASSPGQGASSPLHF.

Turning to this clone: From the germline J gene comes the end of the CDR3, since the read stops 3 residues before it. The chain is built from TRBV7-6 and TRBJ1-2; weak D call: TRBD1 (5 bases). CDR1 is SGHVS and CDR2 is FNYEAQ in the germline V gene. This CDR3 has 13 residues. Incomplete CDR3 DNA: TGTGCCAGCAGCCCCGGGACTAACTACGAC. Protein product: CASSPGTNYD. In full, the CDR3 is CASSPGTNYDYTF.

The CDR3 protein is CASKGSYTGELFF. The DNA read from the CDR3 is TGTGCCAGCAAGGGGTCGTACACCGGGGAG. This sequence joins TRBV2 and TRBJ2-2; weak D call: TRBD1 (5 bases). The sequenced fragment ends 3 residues before the CDR3 boundary, so the rest is inferred from the germline J gene. V dropped 7 bases and J dropped 3 bases, with 9 bases sitting between them. This CDR3 spans 13 amino acids. Germline V lookup: CDR1 SNHLY, CDR2 FYNNEI. Looking up the rest from reference TRBV2 and TRBJ2-2 gives the full variable domain: EPEVTQTPSHQVTQMGQEVILRCVPISNHLYFYWYRQILGQKVEFLVSFYNNEISEKSEIFDDQFSVERPDGSNFTLKIRSTKLEDSAMYFCASKGSYTGELFFGEGSRLTVL.

As regards this clone: The read falls 3 residues short of the CDR3 end, and the missing part is taken from the germline J gene. The rearrangement links TRBV7-2 to TRBJ1-5; TRBD1 aligns across 7 bases. The V and J ends lost 4 bases and 7 bases, in that order; junction bases with no gene match: 4. CDR3 length equals 13 residues. CDR1 is SGHTA and CDR2 is FQGNSA in the germline V gene. The CDR3 reads CASSYQGEQPQHF. The sequenced CDR3 bases are TGTGCCAGCAGCTATCAGGGGGAACAGCCC.

As to this clone: The read ends 3 residues before the CDR3 terminus; that terminus is restored from the germline J gene. This chain links TRBV29-1 with TRBJ2-3, with D perhaps TRBD2 (5 bases). With 4 bases removed from V and 4 bases from J, the gap between germline ends came to 9 bases. CDR3 length: 12 amino acids. The germline V gene encodes CDR1 SQVTM and CDR2 ANQGSEA. CDR3 bases read: TGCAGCGTTGGAAACGGGGCAGATACG. This translates into CSVGNGADT. The whole CDR3 is CSVGNGADTQYF.

Concerning this clone itself: The read stops 3 residues short of the end of the CDR3; the missing end is completed from the germline J gene. V is TRBV20-1 and J is TRBJ2-2; D is unclear. The germline V gene encodes CDR1 DFQATT and CDR2 SNEGSKA (reference sequence). This CDR3 is built from 14 residues. The CDR3 loop reads CSARALDDNEKLFF. Incomplete CDR3 DNA: TGCAGTGCTAGAGCCTTGGATGACAATGAAAAG.

On this clone: The read falls 3 residues short of the CDR3 end, and the missing part is taken from the germline J gene. The chain couples TRBV4-1 to TRBJ1-6; D gene ambiguous. The V end lost 0 bases, the J end lost 9 bases, and 12 bases lay between the germline ends. The CDR3 sequence is 15 residues long. Germline V gives CDR1 MGHRA, CDR2 YSYEKL. Incomplete CDR3 DNA: TGCGCCAGCAGCCAAGATTTTCCCAAAGCTTCACCC. Translating gives CASSQDFPKASP. The full CDR3 reads CASSQDFPKASPLHF.

Details on this clone: The sequence runs out 3 residues before the end of the CDR3; the remainder is reconstructed from the germline J gene. The rearrangement links TRBV7-3 to TRBJ2-7; maybe TRBD1 (5 bases). Germline V lookup: CDR1 SGHTA, CDR2 FQGTGA. V lost 5 bases to trimming and J lost 5 bases, with 16 bases between them. The CDR3 has 14 residues. The CDR3 bases that were read are TGTGCCAGCAGCCACGACAGCCGCCCAGACGAG. This encodes CASSHDSRPDE. The whole CDR3 sequence reads CASSHDSRPDEQYF.

In regard to this clone: The read ends 3 residues shy of where the CDR3 ends; the end is completed using the germline J gene. V gene TRBV18 combines with J gene TRBJ1-2; possible D gene TRBD1, 6 bases. The CDR3 sequence is 17 residues long. Germline assignment: CDR1 KGHSH and CDR2 LQKENI. Partial CDR3 DNA: TGTGCCAGCTCACCACTTAGGACACTGGGGTCAGGGGAAGGC. Translation: CASSPLRTLGSGEG. The full CDR3 sequence reads CASSPLRTLGSGEGYTF. Full variable domain (missing parts from reference TRBV18 and TRBJ1-2): NAGVMQNPRHLVRRRGQEARLRCSPMKGHSHVYWYRQLPEEGLKFMVYLQKENIIDESGMPKERFSAEFPKEGPSILRIQQVVRGDSAAYFCASSPLRTLGSGEGYTFGSGTRLTVV.

Note on this clone: Read coverage stops 3 residues before the CDR3 terminus; the germline J gene supplies the remainder. The chain is built from TRBV7-7 and TRBJ2-3; 7 bases map to TRBD1. CDR3 length: 14 residues. Germline V gene data show CDR1 as SSHAT and CDR2 as FNYEAQ (reference sequence). CDR3 bases read: TGTGCCAGCAGCCCCACAGGGGACGGGGAGACG. Amino acids: CASSPTGDGET. The full-length CDR3 reads as CASSPTGDGETQYF.